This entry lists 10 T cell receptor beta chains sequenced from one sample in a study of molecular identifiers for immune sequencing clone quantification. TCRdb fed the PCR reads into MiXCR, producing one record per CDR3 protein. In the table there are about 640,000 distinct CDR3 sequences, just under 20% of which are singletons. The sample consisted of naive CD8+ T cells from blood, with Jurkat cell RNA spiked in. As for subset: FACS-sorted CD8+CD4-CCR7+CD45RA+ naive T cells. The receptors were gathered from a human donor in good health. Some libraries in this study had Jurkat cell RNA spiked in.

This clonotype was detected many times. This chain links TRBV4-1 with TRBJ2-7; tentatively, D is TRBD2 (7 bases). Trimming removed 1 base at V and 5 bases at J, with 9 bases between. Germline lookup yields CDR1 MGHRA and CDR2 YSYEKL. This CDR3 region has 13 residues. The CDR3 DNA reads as TGCGCCAGCAGCCAAGGGGGGGGCAACGAGCAGTACTTC. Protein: CASSQGGGNEQYF.

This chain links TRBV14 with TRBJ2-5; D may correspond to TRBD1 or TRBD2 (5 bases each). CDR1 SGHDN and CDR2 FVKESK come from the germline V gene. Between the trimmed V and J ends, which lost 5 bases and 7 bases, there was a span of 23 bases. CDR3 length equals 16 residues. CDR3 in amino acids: CASSWYSMGVEGTQYF. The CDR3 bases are TGTGCCAGCAGCTGGTACTCCATGGGGGTCGAGGGGACCCAGTACTTC.

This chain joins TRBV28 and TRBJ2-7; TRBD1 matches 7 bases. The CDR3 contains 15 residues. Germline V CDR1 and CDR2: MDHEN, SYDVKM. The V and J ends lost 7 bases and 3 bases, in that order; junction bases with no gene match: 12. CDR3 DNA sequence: TGTGCCAGCACTCTTGAGGGGGCCCTTGGCTACGAGCAGTACTTC. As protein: CASTLEGALGYEQYF.

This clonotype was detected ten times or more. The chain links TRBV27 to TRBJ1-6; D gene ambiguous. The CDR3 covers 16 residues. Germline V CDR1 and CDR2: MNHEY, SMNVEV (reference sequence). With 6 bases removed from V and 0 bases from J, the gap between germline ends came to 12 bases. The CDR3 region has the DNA TGTGCCAGCAGAGCAACAGTGAGCTCCTATAATTCACCCCTCCACTTT. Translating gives CASRATVSSYNSPLHF.

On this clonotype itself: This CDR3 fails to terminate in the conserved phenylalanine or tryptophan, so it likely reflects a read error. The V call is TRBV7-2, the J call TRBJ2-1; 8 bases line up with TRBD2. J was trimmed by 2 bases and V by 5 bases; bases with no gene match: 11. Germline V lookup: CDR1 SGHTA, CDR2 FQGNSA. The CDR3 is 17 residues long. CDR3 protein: CASSPDGRGPPYNEQFS. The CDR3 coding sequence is TGTGCCAGCAGCCCCGACGGGAGGGGTCCCCCCTACAATGAGCAGTTCTCC.

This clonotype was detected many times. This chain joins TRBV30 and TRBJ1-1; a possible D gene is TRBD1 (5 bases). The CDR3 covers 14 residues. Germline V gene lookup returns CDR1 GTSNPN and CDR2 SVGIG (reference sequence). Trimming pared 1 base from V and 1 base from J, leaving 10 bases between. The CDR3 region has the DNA TGTGCCTGGAGTGGGGGCGTGCGGAACACTGAAGCTTTCTTT. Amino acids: CAWSGGVRNTEAFF.

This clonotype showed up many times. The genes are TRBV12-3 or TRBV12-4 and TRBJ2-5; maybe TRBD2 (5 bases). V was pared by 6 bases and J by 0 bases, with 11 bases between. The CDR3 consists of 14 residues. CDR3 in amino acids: CASSTGLNQETQYF. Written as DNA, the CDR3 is TGTGCCAGCAGCACTGGACTGAACCAAGAGACCCAGTACTTC.

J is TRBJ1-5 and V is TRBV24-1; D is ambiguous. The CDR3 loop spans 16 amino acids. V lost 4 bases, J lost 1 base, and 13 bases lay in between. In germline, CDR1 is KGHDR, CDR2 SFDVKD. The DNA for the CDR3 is TGTGCCACCAGTGAGAGTGGACGGATGAGCAATCAGCCCCAGCATTTT. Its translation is CATSESGRMSNQPQHF.

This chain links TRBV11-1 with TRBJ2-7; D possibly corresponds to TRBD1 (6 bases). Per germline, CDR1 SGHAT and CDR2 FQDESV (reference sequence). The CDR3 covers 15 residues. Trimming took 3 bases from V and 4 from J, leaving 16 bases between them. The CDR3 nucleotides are TGTGCCAGCAGCTTTCGTACAGGGAGCGCATACGAGCAGTACTTC. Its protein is CASSFRTGSAYEQYF.

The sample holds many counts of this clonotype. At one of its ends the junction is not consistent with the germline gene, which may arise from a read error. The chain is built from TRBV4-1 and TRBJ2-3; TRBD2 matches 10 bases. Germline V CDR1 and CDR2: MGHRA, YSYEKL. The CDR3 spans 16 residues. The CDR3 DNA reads TGTGCCAGCAGCCAACTAGCGGGGACTAGCACAGATACGCAGTATTTT. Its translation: CASSQLAGTSTDTQYF.